Listed here are 30 T cell receptor beta chains from one sample, sequenced in a study of blood T cell repertoires in COVID-19 (dated by TCRdb to 2018 to 2021). The library was prepared using the immunoSEQ multiplex PCR assay. TCRdb's version of the immuneACCESS table is confined to in-frame rearrangements and falls short of the full clone set. An unresolved V gene accounts for under half of the shortfall where checked; the remainder is of unknown origin. This sample has roughly 150,000 clones in its table, and around 90% of those were observed once. The leading ten clones occupy roughly 2% of the sample. Source material: peripheral blood. These receptors all stem from a man aged 50-60 years who had recovered from COVID-19.

This clone was counted a few times. The CDR3, as DNA: TGTGCCTGGAAAAACCTAGCAGGGGGGAGCACAGATACGCAGTATTTT. Encoded protein: CAWKNLAGGSTDTQYF. This chain links TRBV30 with TRBJ2-3, with D possibly matching TRBD1 (7 bases). This CDR3 is built from 16 residues. The germline V and J ends were trimmed by 4 bases and 0 bases, with 17 bases remaining between them. CDR1 and CDR2 from the germline V gene are GTSNPN and SVGIG (reference sequence).

This chain links TRBV20-1 with TRBJ2-1; D gene ambiguous. V was pared by 6 bases and J by 7 bases, with 7 bases between. The CDR3 consists of 10 residues. Germline CDR1 and CDR2: DFQATT and SNEGSKA (reference sequence). CDR3 residues: CSAVENEQFF. In nucleotides, the CDR3 is TGCAGTGCCGTCGAGAATGAGCAGTTCTTC.

CDR3 loop: CASKSPRQGTGNYGYTF. The CDR3 region has the DNA TGTGCCAGTAAGTCCCCCCGACAGGGGACAGGGAACTATGGCTACACCTTC. This sequence joins TRBV19 and TRBJ1-2; TRBD1 matches 9 bases. Germline CDR1 and CDR2: LNHDA and SQIVND (reference sequence). This CDR3 is 17 amino acids long. Germline trimming cut 7 bases from V and 2 bases from J; bases unmatched to any gene: 14.

This chain connects TRBV6-4 to TRBJ1-6, with TRBD1 identical over 7 bases. Germline CDR1 reads MRHNA; CDR2 reads SNTAGT. This CDR3 region has 14 residues. With V trimmed by 3 bases and J by 7 bases, 3 bases remained unmatched. The CDR3 reads CASSERGPNSPLHF. In DNA form, the CDR3 reads TGTGCCAGCAGTGAGAGGGGGCCGAATTCACCCCTCCACTTT.

This chain joins TRBV7-9 and TRBJ1-2; D unresolved. Germline values: CDR1 SEHNR, CDR2 FQNEAQ (reference sequence). This CDR3 is built from 13 residues. V lost 3 bases, J lost 4 bases, and 9 bases lay in between. The CDR3 DNA sequence: TGTGCCAGCAGCTTTCCCCCAGTCTATGGCTACACCTTC. It encodes CASSFPPVYGYTF.

This chain links TRBV3-1 (or the pseudogene TRBV3-2) with TRBJ1-2; 7 nucleotides align to TRBD1. After removal of 4 bases from V and 7 bases from J, the junction contained 12 bases not matched to a gene. Germline-derived CDR1 and CDR2 are LGHDT and YNNKEL (reference sequence). This CDR3 has 15 residues. The CDR3 DNA is TGTGCCAGCAGCCCGACCCGAGGGGGCGCGGGTGGCTACACCTTC. This codes for CASSPTRGGAGGYTF.

V gene TRBV11-2 combines with J gene TRBJ2-5; 9 nucleotides agree with TRBD1. Germline lookup yields CDR1 SGHAT and CDR2 FQNNGV. Losses at the gene ends were 6 bases for V and 5 bases for J; bases not matched to a gene: 7. The CDR3 runs 14 residues. CDR3 protein: CASRLQGAGETQYF. The CDR3 region has the DNA TGTGCCAGCAGACTACAGGGGGCCGGGGAGACCCAGTACTTC. Looking up the rest from reference TRBV11-2 and TRBJ2-5 gives the full variable domain: EAGVAQSPRYKIIEKRQSVAFWCNPISGHATLYWYQQILGQGPKLLIQFQNNGVVDDSQLPKDRFSAERLKGVDSTLKIQPAKLEDSAVYLCASRLQGAGETQYFGPGTRLLVL.

The V gene is TRBV5-1, the J gene TRBJ1-4, with 9 bases fitting TRBD1. J was trimmed by 7 bases and V by 0 bases; bases with no gene match: 4. The germline V gene has CDR1 SGHRS and CDR2 YFSETQ. The CDR3 runs to 15 residues. The CDR3 loop is CASSLVGQGSEKLFF. The CDR3 coding sequence is TGCGCCAGCAGCTTGGTGGGACAGGGAAGTGAAAAACTGTTTTTT.

The chain recombines TRBV9 with TRBJ2-3; D possibly corresponds to TRBD1 (6 bases). V was trimmed by 4 bases and J by 6 bases, leaving 15 bases between them. Germline-derived CDR1 and CDR2 are SGDLS and YYNGEE. This CDR3 is 14 amino acids long. The CDR3 reads CASSIGGRDDTQYF. In DNA, the CDR3 is TGTGCCAGCAGCATTGGGGGCCGGGATGATACGCAGTATTTT.

The V and J genes are TRBV6-6 and TRBJ2-3; possible D gene TRBD1, 5 bases. The CDR3 is 14 amino acids. Trimming took off 4 bases at V and 6 bases at J, with 14 bases between the two ends. Germline V gene lookup returns CDR1 MNHNY and CDR2 SVGAGI (reference sequence). The CDR3 DNA reads as TGTGCCAGCAGTTCCCAGGGTGATCGGGATACGCAGTATTTT. It codes for CASSSQGDRDTQYF.

The CDR3 DNA is TGCGCCAGCAGCTCCCAGGAGGCTAGCGGCTTTTACAATGAGCAGTTCTTC. As protein: CASSSQEASGFYNEQFF. This chain links TRBV5-1 with TRBJ2-1; 7 bases map to TRBD2. Germline V CDR1 and CDR2: SGHRS, YFSETQ. Germline trimming cut 3 bases from V and 4 bases from J; bases unmatched to any gene: 13. This CDR3 comprises 17 residues.

A single count supports this clone. V and J are TRBV18 and TRBJ1-5, with 9 bases lining up with TRBD1. J was trimmed by 4 bases and V by 2 bases; bases with no gene match: 6. The CDR3 extends over 16 amino acids. Germline CDR1 reads KGHSH; CDR2 reads LQKENI. CDR3 in DNA: TGTGCCAGCTCACCAGTCGGACAGGGGAGGAATCAGCCCCAGCATTTT. It translates to CASSPVGQGRNQPQHF. Full variable domain (remainder filled in from reference TRBV18 and TRBJ1-5): NAGVMQNPRHLVRRRGQEARLRCSPMKGHSHVYWYRQLPEEGLKFMVYLQKENIIDESGMPKERFSAEFPKEGPSILRIQQVVRGDSAAYFCASSPVGQGRNQPQHFGDGTRLSIL.

The chain carries TRBV3-1 (or the pseudogene TRBV3-2) and TRBJ2-5; D is ambiguous. The CDR3 is made up of 13 amino acids. V shed 4 bases and J shed 4 bases, with 10 bases lying between them. Germline V gene data show CDR1 as LGHDT and CDR2 as YNNKEL (reference sequence). CDR3 residues: CASSPVFPETQYF. The DNA of the CDR3 is TGTGCCAGCAGCCCAGTCTTCCCAGAGACCCAGTACTTC.

This chain connects TRBV7-2 to TRBJ1-1, with D unclear. CDR1 is SGHTA and CDR2 is FQGNSA in the germline V gene. The V end lost 1 base, the J end lost 2 bases, and 11 bases lay between the germline ends. The CDR3 runs to 15 residues. The CDR3 loop is CASSLDGSSNTEAFF. DNA for the CDR3: TGTGCCAGCAGCTTAGATGGCTCTTCAAACACTGAAGCTTTCTTT.

This chain connects TRBV28 to TRBJ2-3, with TRBD2 identical over 8 bases. The ends lost 6 bases at V and 2 bases at J; junction bases unmatched: 10. The CDR3 runs to 16 residues. The germline V gene encodes CDR1 MDHEN and CDR2 SYDVKM. Here the CDR3 reads CASRPGGGGLTDTQYF. The CDR3 region has the DNA TGTGCCAGCAGGCCGGGGGGGGGCGGACTCACAGATACGCAGTATTTT.

The chain has TRBV30 and TRBJ1-4; maybe TRBD1 (6 bases). The CDR3 has 13 residues. CDR1 is GTSNPN and CDR2 is SVGIG in the germline V gene (reference sequence). Trimming took off 5 bases at V and 8 bases at J, with 15 bases between the two ends. In DNA, the CDR3 is TGTGCCTGGGCTACCAGGGGAAACGAAAAACTGTTTTTT. Translated: CAWATRGNEKLFF. Full variable domain (outside the CDR3, taken from reference TRBV30 and TRBJ1-4): SQTIHQWPATLVQPVGSPLSLECTVEGTSNPNLYWYRQAAGRGLQLLFYSVGIGQISSEVPQNLSASRPQDRQFILSSKKLLLSDSGFYLCAWATRGNEKLFFGSGTQLSVL.

The chain recombines TRBV6-6 with TRBJ1-5, with D perhaps TRBD1 (5 bases). Trimming removed 5 bases at V and 4 bases at J, with 18 bases between. This CDR3 contains 16 residues. CDR1 is MNHNY, CDR2 SVGAGI, per germline (reference sequence). CDR3 nucleotides: TGTGCCAGCAGTAACCCCGCGACAGAATGGAATCAGCCCCAGCATTTT. This sequence encodes CASSNPATEWNQPQHF.

V is TRBV5-1 and J is TRBJ1-1; possibly TRBD1 for D (6 bases). Per the germline V gene, CDR1 is SGHRS and CDR2 is YFSETQ. The CDR3 consists of 18 residues. V dropped 1 base and J dropped 0 bases, with 19 bases sitting between them. In nucleotides, the CDR3 is TGCGCCAGCAGCTTGAGGGCTTTTTCGGGACAATTGAACACTGAAGCTTTCTTT. Amino acid sequence: CASSLRAFSGQLNTEAFF.

The genes are TRBV27 and TRBJ1-5; 7 nucleotides match TRBD1. V was clipped by 7 bases and J by 0 bases; unmatched bases: 12. Per germline, CDR1 MNHEY and CDR2 SMNVEV (reference sequence). This CDR3 spans 17 amino acids. The CDR3 is CASTLFGTGASNQPQHF. DNA for the CDR3: TGTGCCAGCACCCTCTTCGGAACAGGGGCTAGCAATCAGCCCCAGCATTTT.

The genes are TRBV18 and TRBJ2-3, with D tentatively TRBD2 (6 bases). V was clipped by 2 bases and J by 0 bases, with 9 bases between them. The CDR3 contains 15 residues. CDR1 and CDR2 from the germline V gene are KGHSH and LQKENI. For the CDR3, the DNA is TGTGCCAGCTCACCAAAACGGGGGAGCACAGATACGCAGTATTTT. Its translation is CASSPKRGSTDTQYF.

V gene TRBV1 combines with J gene TRBJ2-3; TRBD2, the table's D call, was not compared with the DNA. TRBV1 is noted as a pseudogene. The CDR3 contains 17 residues. For the CDR3, the DNA is TGCACCAGCAGGGGGCTAGCGGGGAGATCTAGCACAGATACGCAGTATTTT. This codes for CTSRGLAGRSSTDTQYF.

This clone was counted only a few times. The chain links TRBV6-2 or TRBV6-3 to TRBJ2-7; weak D call: TRBD2 (5 bases). V shed 0 bases and J shed 0 bases, with 12 bases lying between them. Germline-derived CDR1 and CDR2 are MNHEY and SVGEGT. The CDR3 has 16 amino acids. The CDR3 region is CASSYSTGWSSYEQYF. In DNA, the CDR3 is TGTGCCAGCAGTTACTCGACGGGGTGGAGCTCCTACGAGCAGTACTTC.

This clone has a handful of counts. The chain couples TRBV11-1 to TRBJ2-5; 7 nucleotides line up with TRBD2. Germline V lookup: CDR1 SGHAT, CDR2 FQDESV (reference sequence). V was clipped by 3 bases and J by 7 bases; unmatched bases: 14. The CDR3 is made up of 16 amino acids. The CDR3 region is CASSFAASAGRGTQYF. Written as DNA, the CDR3 is TGTGCCAGCAGCTTCGCTGCTAGCGCGGGGAGGGGGACCCAGTACTTC.

The genes are TRBV11-2 and TRBJ1-1; 8 bases align to TRBD1. V lost 5 bases to trimming and J lost 4 bases; unmatched junction nucleotides: 9. The CDR3 loop spans 15 amino acids. Germline CDR1 and CDR2: SGHAT and FQNNGV. Here the CDR3 reads CASSLRDRFSTEAFF. CDR3 nucleotides: TGTGCCAGCAGCCTCCGGGACAGGTTTAGCACTGAAGCTTTCTTT.

V usage is TRBV7-9 and J usage is TRBJ1-2; the match to TRBD1 covers 7 bases. The junction had 8 bases not matched to a gene; V was cut back by 5 bases and J by 2 bases. The CDR3 has 15 amino acids. Germline V gene lookup returns CDR1 SEHNR and CDR2 FQNEAQ (reference sequence). The DNA for the CDR3 is TGTGCCAGCAGCACCCGACAGGGAACAAACTATGGCTACACCTTC. Encoded protein: CASSTRQGTNYGYTF.

This rearrangement joins TRBV28 to TRBJ2-7; D gene ambiguous. This CDR3 region has 16 residues. The ends were cut back, 3 bases at V and 3 bases at J, with 18 bases in the middle. Germline-derived CDR1 and CDR2 are MDHEN and SYDVKM. The CDR3 protein is CASSLLEFSYHYEQYF. For the CDR3, the DNA is TGTGCCAGCAGTTTGCTCGAGTTTTCTTACCACTACGAGCAGTACTTC.

This clone was detected once. J is TRBJ1-2 and V is TRBV5-6, with TRBD1 matching over 7 bases. After removal of 3 bases from V and 4 bases from J, the junction contained 18 bases not matched to a gene. The germline gives CDR1 SGHDT, CDR2 YYEEEE. The CDR3 has 18 residues. The CDR3 here is CASSSPPVGDRSSYGYTF. The CDR3 bases are TGTGCCAGCAGCTCCCCCCCCGTGGGGGACAGATCCTCCTATGGCTACACCTTC.

The V gene is TRBV9, the J gene TRBJ1-6; possibly TRBD1 for D (5 bases). V was shortened by 3 bases and J by 4 bases, with 17 bases between the two germline ends. From germline, CDR1 is SGDLS and CDR2 YYNGEE. The CDR3 totals 17 residues. The chain's CDR3 is CASSADYRDLYNSPLHF. CDR3 DNA sequence: TGTGCCAGCAGCGCCGACTACCGGGACTTATATAATTCACCCCTCCACTTT.

The V call is TRBV27, the J call TRBJ2-3, with 10 bases aligning to TRBD2. Per the germline V gene, CDR1 is MNHEY and CDR2 is SMNVEV (reference sequence). V dropped 5 bases and J dropped 0; count of bases not matched to a gene: 11. This CDR3 has 18 amino acids. The CDR3: CASSPKGTSDTSTDTQYF. For the CDR3, the DNA is TGTGCCAGCAGTCCAAAGGGGACTAGCGACACTAGCACAGATACGCAGTATTTT.

J is TRBJ1-2 and V is TRBV2; maybe TRBD1 (5 bases). Trimming removed 6 bases at V and 4 bases at J, with 18 bases between. The germline CDR1 and CDR2 sequences are SNHLY and FYNNEI. CDR3 length equals 15 residues. This chain's CDR3 is CASSDGQGVPYGYTF. DNA for the CDR3: TGTGCCAGCAGCGATGGACAAGGGGTGCCCTATGGCTACACCTTC.